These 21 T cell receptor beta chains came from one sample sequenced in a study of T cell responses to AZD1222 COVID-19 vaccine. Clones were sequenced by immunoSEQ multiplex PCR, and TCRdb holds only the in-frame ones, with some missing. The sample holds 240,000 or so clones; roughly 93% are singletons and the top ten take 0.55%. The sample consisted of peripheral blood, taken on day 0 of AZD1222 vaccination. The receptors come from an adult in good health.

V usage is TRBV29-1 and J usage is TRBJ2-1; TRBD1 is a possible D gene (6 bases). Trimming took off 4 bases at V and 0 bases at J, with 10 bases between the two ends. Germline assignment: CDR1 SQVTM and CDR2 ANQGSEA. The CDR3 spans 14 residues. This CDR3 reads CSVVGRGSYNEQFF. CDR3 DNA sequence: TGCAGCGTTGTCGGCAGGGGCTCCTACAATGAGCAGTTCTTC.

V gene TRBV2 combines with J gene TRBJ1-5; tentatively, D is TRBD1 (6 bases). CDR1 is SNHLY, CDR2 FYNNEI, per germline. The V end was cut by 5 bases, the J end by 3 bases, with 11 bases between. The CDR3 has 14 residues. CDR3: CASSYTGFNQPQHF. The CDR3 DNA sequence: TGTGCCAGCAGTTATACAGGGTTCAATCAGCCCCAGCATTTT.

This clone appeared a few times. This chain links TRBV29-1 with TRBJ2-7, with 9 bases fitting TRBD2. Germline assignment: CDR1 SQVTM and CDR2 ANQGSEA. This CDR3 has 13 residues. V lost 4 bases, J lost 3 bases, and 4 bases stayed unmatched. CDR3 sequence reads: CSVGREGLYEQYF. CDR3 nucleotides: TGCAGCGTTGGGCGGGAGGGCCTCTACGAGCAGTACTTC.

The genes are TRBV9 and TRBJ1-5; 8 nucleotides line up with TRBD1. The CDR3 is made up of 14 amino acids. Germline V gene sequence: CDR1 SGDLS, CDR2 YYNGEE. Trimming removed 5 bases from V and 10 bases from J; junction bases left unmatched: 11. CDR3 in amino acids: CASSPTGASGPQHF. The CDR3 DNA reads TGTGCCAGCAGTCCGACAGGGGCGTCTGGCCCCCAGCATTTT.

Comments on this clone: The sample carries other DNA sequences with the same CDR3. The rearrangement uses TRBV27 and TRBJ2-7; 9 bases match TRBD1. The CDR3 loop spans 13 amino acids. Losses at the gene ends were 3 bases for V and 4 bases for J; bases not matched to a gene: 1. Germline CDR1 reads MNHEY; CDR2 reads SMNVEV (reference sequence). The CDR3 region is CASSLDRGYEQYF. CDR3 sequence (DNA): TGTGCCAGCAGTTTGGACAGGGGATACGAGCAGTACTTC.

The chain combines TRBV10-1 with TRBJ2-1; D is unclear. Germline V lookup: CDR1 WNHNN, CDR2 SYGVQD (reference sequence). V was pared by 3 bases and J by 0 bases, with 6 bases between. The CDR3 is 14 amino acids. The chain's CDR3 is CASSDDSSYNEQFF. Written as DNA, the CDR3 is TGCGCCAGCAGTGATGATAGCTCCTACAATGAGCAGTTCTTC.

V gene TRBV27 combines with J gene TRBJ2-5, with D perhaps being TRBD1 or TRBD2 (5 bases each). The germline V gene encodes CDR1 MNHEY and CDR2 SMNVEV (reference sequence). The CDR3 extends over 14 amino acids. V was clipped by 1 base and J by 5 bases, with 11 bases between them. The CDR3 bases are TGTGCCAGCAGTTTATTGAGGGGCGCGGAGACCCAGTACTTC. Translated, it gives CASSLLRGAETQYF.

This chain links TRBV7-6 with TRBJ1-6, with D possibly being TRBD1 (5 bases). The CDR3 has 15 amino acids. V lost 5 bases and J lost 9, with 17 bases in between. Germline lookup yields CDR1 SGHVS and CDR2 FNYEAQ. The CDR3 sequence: CASSPTPLQASPLHF. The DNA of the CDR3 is TGTGCCAGCAGCCCCACCCCCCTACAGGCTTCACCCCTCCACTTT.

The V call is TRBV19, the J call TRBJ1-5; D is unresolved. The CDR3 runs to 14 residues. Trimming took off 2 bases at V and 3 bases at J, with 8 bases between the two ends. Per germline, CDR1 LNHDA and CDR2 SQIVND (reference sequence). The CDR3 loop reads CASSISSFNQPQHF. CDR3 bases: TGTGCCAGTAGTATAAGTTCCTTCAATCAGCCCCAGCATTTT.

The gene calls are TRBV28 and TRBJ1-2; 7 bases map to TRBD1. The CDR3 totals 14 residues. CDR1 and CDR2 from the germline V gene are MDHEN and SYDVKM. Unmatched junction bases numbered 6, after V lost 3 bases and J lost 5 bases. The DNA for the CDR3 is TGTGCCAGCAGTTTGGGCAGGGGGAATTATGGCTACACCTTC. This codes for CASSLGRGNYGYTF.

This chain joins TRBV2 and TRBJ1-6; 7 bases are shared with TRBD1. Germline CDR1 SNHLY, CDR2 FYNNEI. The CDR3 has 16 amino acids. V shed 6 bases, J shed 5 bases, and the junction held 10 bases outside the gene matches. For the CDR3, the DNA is TGTGCCAGCAGGAGGGGCGGGACAGTCGATAATTCACCCCTCCACTTT. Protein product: CASRRGGTVDNSPLHF.

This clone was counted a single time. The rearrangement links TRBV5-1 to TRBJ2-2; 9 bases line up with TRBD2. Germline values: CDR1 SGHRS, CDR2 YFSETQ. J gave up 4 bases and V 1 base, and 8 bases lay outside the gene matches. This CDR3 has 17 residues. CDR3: CASSLSSSGKGTGELFF. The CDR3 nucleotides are TGCGCCAGCAGCTTGAGCTCTAGCGGGAAGGGCACCGGGGAGCTGTTTTTT.

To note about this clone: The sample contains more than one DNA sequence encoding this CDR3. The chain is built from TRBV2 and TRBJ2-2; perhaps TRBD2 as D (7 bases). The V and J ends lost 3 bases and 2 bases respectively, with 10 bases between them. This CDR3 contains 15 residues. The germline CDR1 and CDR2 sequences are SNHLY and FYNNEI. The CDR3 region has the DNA TGTGCCAGCAGTGATTGGGGGGGCAACACCGGGGAGCTGTTTTTT. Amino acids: CASSDWGGNTGELFF.

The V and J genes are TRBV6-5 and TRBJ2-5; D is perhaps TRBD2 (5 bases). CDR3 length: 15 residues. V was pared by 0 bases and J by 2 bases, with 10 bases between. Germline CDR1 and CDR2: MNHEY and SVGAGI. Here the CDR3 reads CASSYSRLTQETQYF. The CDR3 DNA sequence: TGTGCCAGCAGTTACTCGAGACTAACGCAAGAGACCCAGTACTTC.

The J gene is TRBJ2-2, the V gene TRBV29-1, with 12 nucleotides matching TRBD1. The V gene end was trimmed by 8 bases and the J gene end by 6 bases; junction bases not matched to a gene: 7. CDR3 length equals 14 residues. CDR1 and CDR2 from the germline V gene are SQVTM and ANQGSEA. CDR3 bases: TGCAGCATTGGGGGACAGGGGGCTGCCGGGGAGCTGTTTTTT. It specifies CSIGGQGAAGELFF.

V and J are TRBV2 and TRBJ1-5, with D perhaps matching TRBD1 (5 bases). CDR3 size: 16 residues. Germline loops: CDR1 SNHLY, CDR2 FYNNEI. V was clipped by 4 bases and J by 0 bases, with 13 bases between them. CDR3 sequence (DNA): TGTGCCAGCAGTGTGGGGCGGCACCTTAGCAATCAGCCCCAGCATTTT. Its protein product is CASSVGRHLSNQPQHF.

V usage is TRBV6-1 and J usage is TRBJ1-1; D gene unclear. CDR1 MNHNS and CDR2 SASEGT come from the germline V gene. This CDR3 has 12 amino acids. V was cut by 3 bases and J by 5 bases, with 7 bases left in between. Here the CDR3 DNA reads TGTGCCAGCAGTGACCCGGGGACTGAAGCTTTCTTT. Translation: CASSDPGTEAFF.

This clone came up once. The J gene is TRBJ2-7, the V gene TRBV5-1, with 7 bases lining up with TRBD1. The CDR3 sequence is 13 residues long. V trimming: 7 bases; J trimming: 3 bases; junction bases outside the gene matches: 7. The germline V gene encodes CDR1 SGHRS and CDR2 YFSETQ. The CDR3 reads CASRRQGVYEQYF. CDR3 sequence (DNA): TGCGCCAGCCGTCGACAGGGCGTCTACGAGCAGTACTTC.

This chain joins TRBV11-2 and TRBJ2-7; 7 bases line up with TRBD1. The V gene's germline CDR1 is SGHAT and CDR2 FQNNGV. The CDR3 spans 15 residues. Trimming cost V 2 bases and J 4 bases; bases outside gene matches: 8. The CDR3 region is CASSLRWDSPYEQYF. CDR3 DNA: TGTGCCAGCAGCTTAAGATGGGACAGCCCATACGAGCAGTACTTC.

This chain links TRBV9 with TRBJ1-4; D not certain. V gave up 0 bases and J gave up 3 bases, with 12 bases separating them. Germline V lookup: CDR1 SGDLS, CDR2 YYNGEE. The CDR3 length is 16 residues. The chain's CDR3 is CASSVADGKPNEKLFF. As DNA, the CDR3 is TGTGCCAGCAGCGTAGCCGATGGCAAACCTAATGAAAAACTGTTTTTT.

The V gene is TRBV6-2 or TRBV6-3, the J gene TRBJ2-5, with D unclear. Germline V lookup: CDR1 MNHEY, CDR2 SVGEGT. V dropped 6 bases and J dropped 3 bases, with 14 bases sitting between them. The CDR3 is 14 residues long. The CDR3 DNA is TGTGCCAGCAGCCCCGGGCCTTTGAAAGAGACCCAGTACTTC. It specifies CASSPGPLKETQYF.